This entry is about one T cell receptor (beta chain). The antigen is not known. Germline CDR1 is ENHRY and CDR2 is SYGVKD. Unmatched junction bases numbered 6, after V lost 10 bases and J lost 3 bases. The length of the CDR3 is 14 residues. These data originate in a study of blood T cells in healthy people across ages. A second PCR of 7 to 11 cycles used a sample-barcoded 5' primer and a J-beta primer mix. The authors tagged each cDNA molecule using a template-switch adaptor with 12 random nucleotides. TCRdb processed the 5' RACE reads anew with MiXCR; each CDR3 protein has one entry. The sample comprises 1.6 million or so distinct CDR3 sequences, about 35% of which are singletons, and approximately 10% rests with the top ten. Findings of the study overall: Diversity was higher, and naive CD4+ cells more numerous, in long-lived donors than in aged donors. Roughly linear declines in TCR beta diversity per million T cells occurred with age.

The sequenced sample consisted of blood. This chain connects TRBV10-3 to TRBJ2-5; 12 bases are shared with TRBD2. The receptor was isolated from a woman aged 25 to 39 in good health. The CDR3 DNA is TGTGCCACCAGCTGGACTAGCGGGGAAGAGACCCAGTACTTC. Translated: CATSWTSGEETQYF.